These 30 T cell receptor beta chains came from one sample sequenced in a study of hypomethylating agent response in myelodysplastic syndrome. Generated by immunoSEQ multiplex PCR, the TCRdb table keeps only in-frame clones and is missing some. The sample consists of 5,500 to 6,500 clones, around 80% of them appearing once. The input for sequencing was bone marrow, taken before or after starting hypomethylating agent treatment for myelodysplastic syndrome (not recorded which). The origin of the receptors is a human donor with myelodysplastic syndrome.

The rearrangement joins TRBV6-5 to TRBJ2-2, with no clear D. The CDR3 consists of 15 residues. From germline, CDR1 is MNHEY and CDR2 SVGAGI. Trimming removed 6 bases from V and 1 base from J, with 12 bases in between. In nucleotides, the CDR3 is TGTGCCAGCAGCCCCACTCTGGGGAACACCGGGGAGCTGTTTTTT. This sequence encodes CASSPTLGNTGELFF.

This chain uses TRBV19 with TRBJ1-5; D might be TRBD1 (6 bases). V lost 2 bases and J 0 bases, leaving 20 bases between the germline ends. Germline V gives CDR1 LNHDA, CDR2 SQIVND (reference sequence). This CDR3 comprises 19 residues. CDR3 amino acids: CASSILPGGAPYSNQPQHF. The CDR3 DNA reads TGTGCCAGTAGTATACTTCCCGGGGGGGCCCCTTATAGCAATCAGCCCCAGCATTTT.

This chain joins TRBV9 and TRBJ1-1, with D maybe TRBD1 (5 bases). V lost 4 bases and J lost 5, with 15 bases in between. Germline V lookup: CDR1 SGDLS, CDR2 YYNGEE. This CDR3 contains 14 residues. CDR3 nucleotide sequence: TGTGCCAGCAGCCAAGGGCAGGGAAGAACTGAAGCTTTCTTT. Translated: CASSQGQGRTEAFF.

The V call is TRBV21-1, the J call TRBJ2-3. TRBV21-1 counts as a pseudogene. This CDR3 spans 16 amino acids. CDR3 region: CASSKVPPIVPDTQYF. The CDR3 DNA reads as TGTGCCAGCAGCAAAGTCCCTCCAATCGTCCCAGATACGCAGTATTTT.

This clone was counted once. CDR3 bases: TGTGCCAGTAGTATCCGGACAGAAGACAATGAGCAGTTCTTC. It yields the protein CASSIRTEDNEQFF. This chain joins TRBV19 and TRBJ2-1; TRBD1 might be the D (6 bases). This CDR3 is built from 14 residues. Germline CDR1 LNHDA, CDR2 SQIVND (reference sequence). V was pared by 3 bases and J by 5 bases, with 11 bases between. Supplemented by reference TRBV19 and TRBJ2-1, the full variable domain reads DGGITQSPKYLFRKEGQNVTLSCEQNLNHDAMYWYRQDPGQGLRLIYYSQIVNDFQKGDIAEGYSVSREKKESFPLTVTSAQKNPTAFYLCASSIRTEDNEQFFGPGTRLTVL.

J is TRBJ2-1 and V is TRBV27; tentative D call: TRBD2 (6 bases). V lost 5 bases and J lost 9, with 20 bases in between. Germline V gives CDR1 MNHEY, CDR2 SMNVEV (reference sequence). This CDR3 has 15 residues. CDR3 region: CASSPMAGSLGEQFF. The CDR3 DNA is TGTGCCAGCAGTCCGATGGCGGGAAGTCTGGGTGAGCAGTTCTTC.

The chain recombines TRBV18 with TRBJ2-7, with TRBD1 matching over 12 bases. After removal of 3 bases from V and 2 bases from J, the junction contained 2 bases not matched to a gene. This CDR3 contains 15 residues. Per the germline V gene, CDR1 is KGHSH and CDR2 is LQKENI. Here the CDR3 reads CASSPRDRGPYEQYF. The CDR3 DNA sequence: TGTGCCAGCTCACCCCGGGACAGGGGGCCCTACGAGCAGTACTTC.

This clone is a singleton in its sample. The rearrangement uses TRBV7-3 and TRBJ2-7, with 7 bases that match TRBD1. The germline V gene encodes CDR1 SGHTA and CDR2 FQGTGA. V shed 1 base and J 6 bases; nucleotides not matched to a gene: 9. The CDR3 is made up of 15 amino acids. The CDR3 DNA reads as TGTGCCAGCAGCTTAAGCGGCAGGGCAGGGGGCGAGCAGTACTTC. Protein sequence: CASSLSGRAGGEQYF.

The chain employs TRBV16 and TRBJ2-7, with D possibly called TRBD1 or TRBD2 (6 bases each). CDR1 and CDR2 (germline): KGHSY, FQNENV. V was trimmed by 2 bases and J by 3 bases, leaving 11 bases between them. The length of the CDR3 is 14 residues. The CDR3 DNA reads as TGTGCCAGCAGCCAAGCGGGACAAAACTACGAGCAGTACTTC. Translation: CASSQAGQNYEQYF.

This rearrangement joins TRBV4-3 to TRBJ2-7; D is perhaps TRBD1 (6 bases). The CDR3 is 15 residues long. Germline loops: CDR1 LGHNA, CDR2 YSLEER. Trimming removed 3 bases at V and 3 bases at J, with 15 bases between. The DNA for the CDR3 is TGCGCCAGCAGCCACCTTTCGAAAGGGGGCTACGAGCAGTACTTC. It specifies CASSHLSKGGYEQYF.

This chain uses TRBV7-8 with TRBJ2-7; D may match TRBD1 or TRBD2 (5 bases each). Trimming pared 4 bases from V and 2 bases from J, leaving 6 bases between. Looked up from germline, CDR1 is SGHVS and CDR2 is FQNEAQ. CDR3 length: 12 residues. The CDR3 sequence: CASSSGPYEQYF. The CDR3 DNA reads as TGTGCCAGCAGCTCGGGACCCTACGAGCAGTACTTC.

V is TRBV19 and J is TRBJ2-7, with a tentative D call TRBD1 (6 bases). V shed 3 bases and J shed 4 bases, with 16 bases lying between them. In germline, CDR1 is LNHDA, CDR2 SQIVND (reference sequence). This CDR3 has 15 residues. The chain's CDR3 is CASSMMAGAPYEQYF. CDR3 nucleotides: TGTGCCAGTAGTATGATGGCAGGGGCCCCGTACGAGCAGTACTTC. Combining the CDR3 with reference TRBV19 and TRBJ2-7 gives the whole variable domain DGGITQSPKYLFRKEGQNVTLSCEQNLNHDAMYWYRQDPGQGLRLIYYSQIVNDFQKGDIAEGYSVSREKKESFPLTVTSAQKNPTAFYLCASSMMAGAPYEQYFGPGTRLTVT.

By share, this clone counts as medium-sized. In DNA, the CDR3 is TGTGCCAGCAGCTTAGGGGGGCCAGGGAACACTGAAGCTTTCTTT. Translating gives CASSLGGPGNTEAFF. The J gene is TRBJ1-1, the V gene TRBV7-9; D may be TRBD1 (6 bases). The germline V gene has CDR1 SEHNR and CDR2 FQNEAQ (reference sequence). Trimming shortened V by 1 base and J by 1 base, and 10 bases separated the two germline ends. The CDR3 sequence is 15 residues long.

This clone appeared a few times. V gene TRBV10-3 combines with J gene TRBJ1-1; no definite D call. The CDR3 is 12 amino acids. Deletions cut 3 bases from V and 2 bases from J, with 4 bases between. Germline lookup yields CDR1 ENHRY and CDR2 SYGVKD. The CDR3 nucleotides are TGTGCCATCAGTGAAGTTAACACTGAAGCTTTCTTT. It translates to CAISEVNTEAFF.

CDR3 sequence reads: CATKGEGPGELFF. The CDR3 DNA is TGTGCCACGAAGGGGGAGGGGCCCGGGGAGCTGTTTTTT. J is TRBJ2-2 and V is TRBV2, with D possibly TRBD2 on 7 matching bases. Trimming left V 10 bases short and J 6 bases short, with 15 bases between. This CDR3 is 13 amino acids long. In germline, CDR1 is SNHLY, CDR2 FYNNEI. Combining the CDR3 with reference TRBV2 and TRBJ2-2 gives the whole variable domain EPEVTQTPSHQVTQMGQEVILRCVPISNHLYFYWYRQILGQKVEFLVSFYNNEISEKSEIFDDQFSVERPDGSNFTLKIRSTKLEDSAMYFCATKGEGPGELFFGEGSRLTVL.

This clone was counted only a few times. The chain is built from TRBV5-1 and TRBJ1-5; 11 bases map to TRBD1. The CDR3 covers 16 residues. Germline CDR1 and CDR2: SGHRS and YFSETQ. Trimming removed 1 base from V and 6 bases from J; junction bases left unmatched: 6. The chain's CDR3 is CASSLSPGQGVQPQHF. DNA for the CDR3: TGCGCCAGCAGCTTGAGCCCGGGACAGGGGGTTCAGCCCCAGCATTTT.

This CDR3 reads CASSYMPGGGTDTQYF. Written as DNA, the CDR3 is TGTGCCAGCAGCTATATGCCAGGGGGGGGCACAGATACGCAGTATTTT. The chain combines TRBV7-2 with TRBJ2-3, with D possibly called TRBD1 or TRBD2 (7 bases each). The V gene's germline CDR1 is SGHTA and CDR2 FQGNSA. V was trimmed by 4 bases and J by 1 base, leaving 15 bases between them. The CDR3 is made up of 16 amino acids. Filled out from reference TRBV7-2 and TRBJ2-3, the complete variable domain reads GAGVSQSPSNKVTEKGKDVELRCDPISGHTALYWYRQSLGQGLEFLIYFQGNSAPDKSGLPSDRFSAERTGGSVSTLTIQRTQQEDSAVYLCASSYMPGGGTDTQYFGPGTRLTVL.

The rearrangement uses TRBV19 and TRBJ1-5; D is unclear. Trimming removed 7 bases at V and 2 bases at J, with 12 bases between. Germline V gene lookup returns CDR1 LNHDA and CDR2 SQIVND (reference sequence). CDR3 size: 14 residues. CDR3 region: CASKDASRNQPQHF. The CDR3 DNA follows: TGTGCCAGTAAGGACGCTAGTCGCAATCAGCCCCAGCATTTT.

This chain joins TRBV7-2 and TRBJ2-3; D may be TRBD2 (7 bases). Germline V gene lookup returns CDR1 SGHTA and CDR2 FQGNSA. CDR3 length: 19 residues. V was clipped by 3 bases and J by 1 base, with 23 bases between them. The CDR3 DNA follows: TGTGCCAGCAGCTTTCGGGTTAGGGGGGGGGCCTCGGGCACAGATACGCAGTATTTT. Translating gives CASSFRVRGGASGTDTQYF.

The V gene is TRBV19, the J gene TRBJ1-1, with D unclear. The CDR3 sequence is 12 residues long. Trimming pared 5 bases from V and 7 bases from J, leaving 11 bases between. CDR1 LNHDA and CDR2 SQIVND come from the germline V gene (reference sequence). CDR3 residues: CASSHTDGEAFF. DNA for the CDR3: TGTGCCAGTAGTCATACGGACGGTGAAGCTTTCTTT. Full variable domain (remainder filled in from reference TRBV19 and TRBJ1-1): DGGITQSPKYLFRKEGQNVTLSCEQNLNHDAMYWYRQDPGQGLRLIYYSQIVNDFQKGDIAEGYSVSREKKESFPLTVTSAQKNPTAFYLCASSHTDGEAFFGQGTRLTVV.

This clone was counted a single time. The chain joins TRBV6-1 to TRBJ2-7, with unresolved D. The V end lost 1 base, the J end lost 4 bases, and 8 bases lay between the germline ends. Germline loops: CDR1 MNHNS, CDR2 SASEGT. This CDR3 spans 13 amino acids. The CDR3, as DNA: TGTGCCAGCAGTGAAGAACGGATATACGAGCAGTACTTC. This codes for CASSEERIYEQYF.

This clone was observed once. This chain joins TRBV10-3 and TRBJ1-3; D may be TRBD1 (5 bases). CDR1 ENHRY and CDR2 SYGVKD come from the germline V gene. Trimming removed 8 bases from V and 0 bases from J, with 11 bases in between. This CDR3 is 14 amino acids long. CDR3 coding DNA: TGTGCCATCGGGGACGGGAGCTCTGGAAACACCATATATTTT. Its protein product is CAIGDGSSGNTIYF.

V is TRBV6-5 and J is TRBJ2-5, with TRBD2 matching 10 bases. J was trimmed by 5 bases and V by 6 bases; bases with no gene match: 3. This CDR3 is 13 amino acids long. Germline-derived CDR1 and CDR2 are MNHEY and SVGAGI. CDR3 coding DNA: TGTGCCAGCAGGTTAGCGGGAGGTGAGACCCAGTACTTC. Translation: CASRLAGGETQYF.

This sequence joins TRBV11-2 and TRBJ1-5, with TRBD1 identical over 7 bases. CDR3 length: 15 residues. Germline V lookup: CDR1 SGHAT, CDR2 FQNNGV. Trimming cost V 3 bases and J 2 bases; bases outside gene matches: 4. The CDR3 DNA reads TGTGCCAGCAGCTTGAGACAGGGAGGCAATCAGCCCCAGCATTTT. This translates into CASSLRQGGNQPQHF.

This chain links TRBV5-1 with TRBJ1-5; 7 nucleotides line up with TRBD1. The germline CDR1 and CDR2 sequences are SGHRS and YFSETQ. J lost 5 bases, V lost 2 bases, and 7 bases had no gene match. The CDR3 contains 15 residues. As DNA, the CDR3 is TGCGCCAGCAGCTTACAAGGGACAGCTGATCAGCCCCAGCATTTT. It encodes CASSLQGTADQPQHF.

This rearrangement joins TRBV7-9 to TRBJ1-2, with D possibly matching TRBD1 (5 bases). Trimming stripped 1 base from V and 4 bases from J, with 13 bases between. The germline CDR1 and CDR2 sequences are SEHNR and FQNEAQ (reference sequence). The CDR3 totals 15 residues. DNA of the CDR3: TGTGCCAGCAGCTTAGAGGGAGGGGCAGGCTATGGCTACACCTTC. Encoded protein: CASSLEGGAGYGYTF.

V usage is TRBV10-2 and J usage is TRBJ2-7; no reliable D call. V shed 1 base and J shed 3 bases, with 1 base lying between them. CDR3 size: 11 residues. Germline V gene data show CDR1 as WSHSY and CDR2 as SAAADI. CDR3 in DNA: TGCGCCAGCAGTGAGTACTACGAGCAGTACTTC. Translation gives CASSEYYEQYF.

The V gene is TRBV9, the J gene TRBJ2-6, with D perhaps matching TRBD1 (6 bases). This CDR3 spans 18 amino acids. From germline, CDR1 is SGDLS and CDR2 YYNGEE. V was shortened by 3 bases and J by 0 bases, with 16 bases between the two germline ends. In DNA, the CDR3 is TGTGCCAGCAGCGCATTTAACAGGGCTCCCTCTGGGGCCAACGTCCTGACTTTC. It encodes CASSAFNRAPSGANVLTF.

The chain carries TRBV5-6 and TRBJ1-3; D gene uncertain. Germline loops: CDR1 SGHDT, CDR2 YYEEEE. Trimming removed 9 bases at V and 0 bases at J, with 16 bases between. The CDR3 length is 15 residues. CDR3 protein: CANSLGGFSGNTIYF. CDR3 nucleotides: TGTGCCAACAGTTTGGGAGGGTTCTCTGGAAACACCATATATTTT.

V is TRBV29-1 and J is TRBJ1-1, with 7 bases aligning to TRBD1. The CDR3 sequence is 12 residues long. Trimming cost V 8 bases and J 5 bases; bases outside gene matches: 8. In germline, CDR1 is SQVTM, CDR2 ANQGSEA. The CDR3: CSPRQGETEAFF. The CDR3 DNA reads as TGCAGCCCCCGACAGGGAGAGACTGAAGCTTTCTTT.